Presented here are 15 T cell receptor beta chains from one specimen sequenced in a study of blood T cell repertoires in COVID-19. Profiled with immunoSEQ multiplex PCR; TCRdb holds only in-frame clones, not every one. The sample has 95,000 to 150,000 clones; roughly four fifths are singletons. Sequences were obtained from peripheral blood. These receptors came from a man aged 55 to 69 with acute or convalescent COVID-19.

This clone was seen once. The chain has TRBV12-5 and TRBJ2-3, with 16 bases fitting TRBD2. Germline CDR1 is LGHNT and CDR2 is FRNRAP. The V and J ends lost 5 bases and 3 bases, in that order; junction bases with no gene match: 5. The CDR3 covers 17 residues. CDR3 coding DNA: TGTGCTAGTGGTGTGGGACTAGCGGGGGGGTATACAGATACGCAGTATTTT. It yields the protein CASGVGLAGGYTDTQYF.

This clone was recorded a few times. The chain combines TRBV24-1 with TRBJ2-1, with TRBD2 matching 8 bases. This CDR3 region has 16 residues. Germline CDR1 and CDR2: KGHDR and SFDVKD. The V and J ends lost 3 bases and 4 bases, in that order; junction bases with no gene match: 7. CDR3 DNA: TGTGCCACCAGTGATCCTTCGGGGGGGACGTACAATGAGCAGTTCTTC. Translated: CATSDPSGGTYNEQFF.

The CDR3 region has the DNA TGTGCCAGCAGTTACGGGGGGAGCCGTGATGAGCAGTTCTTC. This gives the protein CASSYGGSRDEQFF. J is TRBJ2-1 and V is TRBV6-6; D is possibly TRBD2 (6 bases). Looked up from germline, CDR1 is MNHNY and CDR2 is SVGAGI (reference sequence). This CDR3 has 14 residues. The germline V and J ends were trimmed by 2 bases and 8 bases, with 13 bases remaining between them.

The sample holds a few counts of this clone. The chain links TRBV7-6 to TRBJ1-3; TRBD1 is a possible D gene (6 bases). V was trimmed by 1 base and J by 2 bases, leaving 12 bases between them. CDR1 is SGHVS and CDR2 is FNYEAQ in the germline V gene. The CDR3 spans 16 residues. The CDR3 DNA sequence: TGTGCCAGCAGCTTAGTACAGGGTAAGGCTGGAAACACCATATATTTT. It encodes CASSLVQGKAGNTIYF.

The chain uses TRBV19 and TRBJ2-5, with 8 bases fitting TRBD2. J was trimmed by 5 bases and V by 4 bases; bases with no gene match: 12. Per germline, CDR1 LNHDA and CDR2 SQIVND (reference sequence). CDR3 length equals 16 residues. For the CDR3, the DNA is TGTGCCAGTAGTAGTCCTCGTAGCGGGAAAGCGGAGACCCAGTACTTC. It specifies CASSSPRSGKAETQYF.

The rearrangement joins TRBV7-6 to TRBJ1-3; no firm D call. Between the trimmed V and J ends, which lost 2 bases and 1 base, there was a span of 15 bases. Germline CDR1 and CDR2: SGHVS and FNYEAQ. The CDR3 is 17 residues long. This CDR3 reads CASSLRPAAGSGNTIYF. The DNA for the CDR3 is TGTGCCAGCAGCTTAAGGCCCGCGGCGGGATCTGGAAACACCATATATTTT.

J is TRBJ2-3 and V is TRBV24-1; unclear D gene. CDR3 length: 12 amino acids. V was clipped by 4 bases and J by 2 bases, with 3 bases between them. The germline CDR1 and CDR2 sequences are KGHDR and SFDVKD. In DNA, the CDR3 is TGTGCCACCAGTGACGTCACAGATACGCAGTATTTT. This encodes CATSDVTDTQYF.

This clone was observed a few times. The chain combines TRBV5-1 with TRBJ2-6; a possible D gene is TRBD1 (5 bases). This CDR3 has 13 amino acids. Between the trimmed V and J ends, which lost 0 bases and 9 bases, there was a span of 7 bases. Per the germline V gene, CDR1 is SGHRS and CDR2 is YFSETQ. For the CDR3, the DNA is TGCGCCAGCAGCTTGGAGGACATCAACGTCCTGACTTTC. It specifies CASSLEDINVLTF.

This rearrangement joins TRBV15 to TRBJ2-7; 7 bases are shared with TRBD1. The CDR3 covers 14 residues. The V segment lost 3 bases and the J segment 6 bases; nucleotides outside the gene matches: 8. Germline assignment: CDR1 LNHNV and CDR2 YYDKDF (reference sequence). In DNA, the CDR3 is TGTGCCACCAGCAGCCGGACAGGTTTGGGCGAGCAGTACTTC. The encoded protein is CATSSRTGLGEQYF.

The gene calls are TRBV10-1 and TRBJ2-7; 13 nucleotides match TRBD2. Losses at the gene ends were 4 bases for V and 4 bases for J; bases not matched to a gene: 13. The CDR3 spans 18 residues. Germline V gene lookup returns CDR1 WNHNN and CDR2 SYGVQD (reference sequence). The CDR3, as DNA: TGCGCCAGCAGTGCCCGCGGACTAGCGGGGGCCCTAAGTTACGAGCAGTACTTC. It is translated as CASSARGLAGALSYEQYF.

The V call is TRBV6-5, the J call TRBJ2-3; 9 bases are shared with TRBD2. CDR1 MNHEY and CDR2 SVGAGI come from the germline V gene. V gave up 6 bases and J gave up 0 bases; unmatched junction bases: 4. The CDR3 has 15 amino acids. CDR3 DNA: TGTGCCAGCAGCTCTAGCGGGGCCAGCACAGATACGCAGTATTTT. Translating gives CASSSSGASTDTQYF.

The V call is TRBV9, the J call TRBJ2-3; 14 nucleotides match TRBD2. The CDR3 is 17 residues long. V gave up 4 bases and J gave up 3 bases; unmatched junction bases: 7. Germline CDR1 reads SGDLS; CDR2 reads YYNGEE. CDR3 region: CASSQGLAGGRTDTQYF. CDR3 DNA: TGTGCCAGCAGCCAAGGACTAGCGGGGGGTAGAACAGATACGCAGTATTTT.

The chain links TRBV12-3 or TRBV12-4 to TRBJ2-2; 7 bases align to TRBD2. CDR3 length: 13 amino acids. J lost 5 bases, V lost 7 bases, and 4 bases had no gene match. CDR3 in amino acids: CASIPGGTGELFF. In DNA, the CDR3 is TGTGCCAGCATCCCGGGGGGAACCGGGGAGCTGTTTTTT.

The chain links TRBV19 to TRBJ2-5; 10 nucleotides align to TRBD2. The CDR3 contains 15 residues. The germline CDR1 and CDR2 sequences are LNHDA and SQIVND (reference sequence). V was pared by 4 bases and J by 4 bases, with 6 bases of the junction left unmatched. The CDR3 DNA reads TGTGCCAGTAGTAACCTAGCGGGAGCACGAGAGACCCAGTACTTC. This translates into CASSNLAGARETQYF.

The chain has TRBV6-2 or TRBV6-3 and TRBJ2-1; 8 bases align to TRBD2. This CDR3 is 17 amino acids long. V was clipped by 3 bases and J by 4 bases; unmatched bases: 11. Per germline, CDR1 MNHEY and CDR2 SVGEGT. The CDR3 reads CASSYIFGGRSYNEQFF. The CDR3 DNA reads as TGTGCCAGCAGTTATATCTTCGGCGGGAGGTCTTACAATGAGCAGTTCTTC.